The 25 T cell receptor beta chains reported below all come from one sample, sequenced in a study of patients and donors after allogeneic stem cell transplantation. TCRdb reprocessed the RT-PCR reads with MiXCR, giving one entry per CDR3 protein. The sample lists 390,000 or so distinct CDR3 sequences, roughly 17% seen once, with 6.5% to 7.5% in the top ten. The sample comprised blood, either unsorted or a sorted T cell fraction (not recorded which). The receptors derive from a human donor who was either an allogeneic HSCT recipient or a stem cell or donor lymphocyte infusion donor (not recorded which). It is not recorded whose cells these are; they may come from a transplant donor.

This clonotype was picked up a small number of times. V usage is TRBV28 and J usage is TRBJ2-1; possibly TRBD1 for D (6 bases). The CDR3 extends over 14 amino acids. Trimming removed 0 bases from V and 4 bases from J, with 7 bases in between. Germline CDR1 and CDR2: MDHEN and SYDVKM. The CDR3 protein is CASSLWGTYNEQFF. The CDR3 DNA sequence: TGTGCCAGCAGTTTATGGGGGACATACAATGAGCAGTTCTTC.

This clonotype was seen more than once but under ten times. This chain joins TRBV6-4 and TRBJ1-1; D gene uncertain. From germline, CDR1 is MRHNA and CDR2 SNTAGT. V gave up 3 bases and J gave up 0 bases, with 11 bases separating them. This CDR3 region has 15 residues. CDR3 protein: CASSERRAMNTEAFF. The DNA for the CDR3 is TGTGCCAGCAGTGAGAGACGGGCCATGAACACTGAAGCTTTCTTT.

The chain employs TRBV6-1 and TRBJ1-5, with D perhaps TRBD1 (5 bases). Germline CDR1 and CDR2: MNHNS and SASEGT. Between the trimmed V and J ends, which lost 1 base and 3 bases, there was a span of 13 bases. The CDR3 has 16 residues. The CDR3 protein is CASSEEGPGPNQPQHF. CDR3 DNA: TGTGCCAGCAGTGAAGAAGGTCCGGGGCCCAATCAGCCCCAGCATTTT.

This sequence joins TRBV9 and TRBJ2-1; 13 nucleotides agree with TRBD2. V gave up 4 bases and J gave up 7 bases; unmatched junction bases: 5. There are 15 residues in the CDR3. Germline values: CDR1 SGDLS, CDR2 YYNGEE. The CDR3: CASSPGTSGVNEQFF. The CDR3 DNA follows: TGTGCCAGCAGCCCCGGGACTAGCGGGGTGAATGAGCAGTTCTTC.

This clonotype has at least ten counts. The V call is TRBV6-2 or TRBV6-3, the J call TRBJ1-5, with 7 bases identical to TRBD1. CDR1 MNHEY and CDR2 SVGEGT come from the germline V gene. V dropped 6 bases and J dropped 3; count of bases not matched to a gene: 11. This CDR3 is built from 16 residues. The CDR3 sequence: CASSNPTGAANQPQHF. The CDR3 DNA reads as TGTGCCAGCAGCAACCCCACAGGGGCCGCCAATCAGCCCCAGCATTTT.

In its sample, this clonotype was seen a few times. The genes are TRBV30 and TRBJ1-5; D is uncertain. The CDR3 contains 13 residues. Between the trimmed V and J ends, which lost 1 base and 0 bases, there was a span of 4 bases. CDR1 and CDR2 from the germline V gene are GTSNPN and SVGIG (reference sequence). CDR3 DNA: TGTGCCTGGAGTGGAGATAGCAATCAGCCCCAGCATTTT. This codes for CAWSGDSNQPQHF.

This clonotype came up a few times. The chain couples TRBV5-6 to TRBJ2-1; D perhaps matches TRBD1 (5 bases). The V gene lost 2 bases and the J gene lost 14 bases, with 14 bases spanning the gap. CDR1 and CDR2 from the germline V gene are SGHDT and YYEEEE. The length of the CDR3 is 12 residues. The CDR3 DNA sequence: TGTGCCAGCAGCTTCGCAGGGCGCCCTGAGTTCTTC. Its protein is CASSFAGRPEFF.

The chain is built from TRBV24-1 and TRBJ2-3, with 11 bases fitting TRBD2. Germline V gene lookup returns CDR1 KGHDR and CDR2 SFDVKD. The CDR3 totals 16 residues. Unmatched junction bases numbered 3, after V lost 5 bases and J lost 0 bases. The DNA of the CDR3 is TGTGCCACCAGTGCTAGCGGGAGGAAAAGCACAGATACGCAGTATTTT. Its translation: CATSASGRKSTDTQYF.

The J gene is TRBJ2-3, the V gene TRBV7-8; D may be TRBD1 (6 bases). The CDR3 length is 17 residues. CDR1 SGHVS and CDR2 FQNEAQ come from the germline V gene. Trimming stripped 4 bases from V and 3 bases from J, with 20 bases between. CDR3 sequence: CASSSEGVAKKTDTQYF. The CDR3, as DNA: TGTGCCAGCAGCTCTGAGGGGGTGGCGAAGAAGACAGATACGCAGTATTTT.

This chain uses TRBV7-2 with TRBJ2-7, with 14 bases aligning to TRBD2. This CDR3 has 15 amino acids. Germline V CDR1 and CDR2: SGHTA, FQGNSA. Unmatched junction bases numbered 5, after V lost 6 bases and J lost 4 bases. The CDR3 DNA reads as TGTGCCAGCAGGACTAGCGGGGGGGGATCATACGAGCAGTACTTC. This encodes CASRTSGGGSYEQYF.

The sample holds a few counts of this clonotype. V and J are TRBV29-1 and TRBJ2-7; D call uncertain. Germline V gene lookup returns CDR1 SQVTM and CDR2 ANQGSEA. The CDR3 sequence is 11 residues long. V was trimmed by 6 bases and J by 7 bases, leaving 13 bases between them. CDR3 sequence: CSVQGVGEQYF. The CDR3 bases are TGCAGCGTCCAAGGCGTTGGGGAGCAGTACTTC.

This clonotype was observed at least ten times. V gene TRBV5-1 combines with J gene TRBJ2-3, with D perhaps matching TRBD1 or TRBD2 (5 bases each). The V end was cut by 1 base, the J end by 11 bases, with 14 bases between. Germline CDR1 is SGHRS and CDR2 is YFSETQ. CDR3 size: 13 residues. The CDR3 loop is CASSLSQRGQQYF. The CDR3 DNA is TGCGCCAGCAGCTTGTCTCAGAGGGGTCAGCAGTATTTT. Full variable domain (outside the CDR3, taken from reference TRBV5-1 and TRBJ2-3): KAGVTQTPRYLIKTRGQQVTLSCSPISGHRSVSWYQQTPGQGLQFLFEYFSETQRNKGNFPGRFSGRQFSNSRSEMNVSTLELGDSALYLCASSLSQRGQQYFGPGTRLTVL.

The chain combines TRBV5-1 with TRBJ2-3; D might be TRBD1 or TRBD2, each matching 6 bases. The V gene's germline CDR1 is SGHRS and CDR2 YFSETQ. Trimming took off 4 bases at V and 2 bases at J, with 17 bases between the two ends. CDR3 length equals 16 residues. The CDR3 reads CASSVEGRGLTDTQYF. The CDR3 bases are TGCGCCAGCAGCGTGGAGGGCAGGGGACTCACAGATACGCAGTATTTT.

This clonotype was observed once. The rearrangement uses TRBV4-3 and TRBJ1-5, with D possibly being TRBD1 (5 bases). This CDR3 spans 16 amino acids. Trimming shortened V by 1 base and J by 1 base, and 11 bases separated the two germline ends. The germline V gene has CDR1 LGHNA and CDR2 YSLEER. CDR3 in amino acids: CASSQVRGGSNQPQHF. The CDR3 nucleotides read TGCGCCAGCAGCCAAGTGAGGGGCGGGAGCAATCAGCCCCAGCATTTT.

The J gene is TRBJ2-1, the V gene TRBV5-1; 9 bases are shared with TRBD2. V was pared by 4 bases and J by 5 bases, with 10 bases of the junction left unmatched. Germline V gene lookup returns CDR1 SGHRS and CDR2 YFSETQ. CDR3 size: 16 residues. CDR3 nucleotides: TGCGCCAGCAGCCCCGCGCTAGCGGGGTTACACAATGAGCAGTTCTTC. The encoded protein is CASSPALAGLHNEQFF.

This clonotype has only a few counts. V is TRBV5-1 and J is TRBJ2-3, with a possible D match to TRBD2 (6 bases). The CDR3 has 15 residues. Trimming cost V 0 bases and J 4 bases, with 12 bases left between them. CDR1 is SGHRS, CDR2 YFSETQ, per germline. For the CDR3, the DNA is TGCGCCAGCAGCTTGGTGGGGGGAACCCCAGATACGCAGTATTTT. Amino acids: CASSLVGGTPDTQYF.

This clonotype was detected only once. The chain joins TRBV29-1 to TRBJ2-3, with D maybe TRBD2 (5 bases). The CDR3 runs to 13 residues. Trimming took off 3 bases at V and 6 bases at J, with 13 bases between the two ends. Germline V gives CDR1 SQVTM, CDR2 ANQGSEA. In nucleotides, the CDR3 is TGCAGCGTTGATGAACTAGTAGGTGATACGCAGTATTTT. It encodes CSVDELVGDTQYF.

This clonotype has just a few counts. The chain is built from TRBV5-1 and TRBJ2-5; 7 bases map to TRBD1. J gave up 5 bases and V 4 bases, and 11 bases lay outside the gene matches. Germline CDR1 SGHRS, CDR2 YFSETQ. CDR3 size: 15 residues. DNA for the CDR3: TGCGCCAGCAGCGGCCAGACAGGGTTCGGGGAGACCCAGTACTTC. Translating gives CASSGQTGFGETQYF.

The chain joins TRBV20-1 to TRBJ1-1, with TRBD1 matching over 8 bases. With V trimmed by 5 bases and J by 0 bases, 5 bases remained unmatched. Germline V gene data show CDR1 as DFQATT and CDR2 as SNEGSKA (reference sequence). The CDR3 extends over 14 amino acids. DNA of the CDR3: TGCAGTGCTGCACGACAGGGGATGAACACTGAAGCTTTCTTT. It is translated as CSAARQGMNTEAFF.

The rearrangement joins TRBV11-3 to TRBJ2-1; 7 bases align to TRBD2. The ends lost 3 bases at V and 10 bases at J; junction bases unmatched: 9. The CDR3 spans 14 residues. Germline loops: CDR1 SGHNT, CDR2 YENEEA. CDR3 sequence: CASSFGPTSVEQFF. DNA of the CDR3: TGTGCCAGCAGCTTTGGGCCCACTAGCGTGGAGCAGTTCTTC.

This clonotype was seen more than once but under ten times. The CDR3 sequence is CASSTLLQVVAGEQYF. The CDR3 nucleotides read TGTGCCAGCAGCACCCTACTACAAGTGGTAGCGGGCGAGCAGTACTTC. This chain links TRBV13 with TRBJ2-7, with 7 bases aligning to TRBD2. V lost 5 bases to trimming and J lost 6 bases; unmatched junction nucleotides: 16. This CDR3 is 16 amino acids long. Germline lookup yields CDR1 PRHDT and CDR2 FYEKMQ (reference sequence).

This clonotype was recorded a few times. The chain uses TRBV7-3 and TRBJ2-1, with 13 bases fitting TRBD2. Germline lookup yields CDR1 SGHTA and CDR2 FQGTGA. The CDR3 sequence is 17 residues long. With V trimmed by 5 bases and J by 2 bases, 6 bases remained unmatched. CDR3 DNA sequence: TGTGCCAGCAGCCCACTGACTAGCGGGGGGCCCTACAATGAGCAGTTCTTC. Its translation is CASSPLTSGGPYNEQFF.

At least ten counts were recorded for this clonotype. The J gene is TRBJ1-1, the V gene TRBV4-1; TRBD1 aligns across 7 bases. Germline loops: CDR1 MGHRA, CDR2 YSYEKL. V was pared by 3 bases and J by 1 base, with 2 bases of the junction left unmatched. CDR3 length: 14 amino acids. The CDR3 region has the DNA TGCGCCAGCAGCCACGGGACAGCGAACACTGAAGCTTTCTTT. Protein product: CASSHGTANTEAFF.

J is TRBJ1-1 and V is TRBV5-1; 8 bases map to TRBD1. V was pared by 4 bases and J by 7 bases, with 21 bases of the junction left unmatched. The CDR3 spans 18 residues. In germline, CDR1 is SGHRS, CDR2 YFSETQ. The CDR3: CASSLRGGSRGLRDEAFF. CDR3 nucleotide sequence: TGCGCCAGCAGCCTCCGCGGGGGGAGCAGGGGGCTGAGGGATGAAGCTTTCTTT.

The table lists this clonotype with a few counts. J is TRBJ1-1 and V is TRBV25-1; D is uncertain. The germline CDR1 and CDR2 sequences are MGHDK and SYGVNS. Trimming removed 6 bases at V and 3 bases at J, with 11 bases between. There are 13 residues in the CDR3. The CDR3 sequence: CASRAGEHTEAFF. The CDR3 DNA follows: TGTGCCAGCAGAGCCGGCGAGCACACTGAAGCTTTCTTT.